The TCR beta chain under discussion was sequenced for a study of blood T cell repertoires in COVID-19. Across the study: PBMCs, B-cell-depleted T cells, or T cells provided the cDNA or gDNA that made up the material.

In the original processing: Amplified reference gene primers provided the basis for estimating nucleated cell counts. The table came from immunoSEQ multiplex PCR; TCRdb's copy has only in-frame clones and leaves some out. That table supplies the V and J calls and clone size; D and trimming were determined from the DNA. The table includes about 89,000 clones, roughly 80% detected once. The receptor's source is a man between 70 and 80 years old with COVID-19, enrolled during active disease. The sample taken for sequencing was peripheral blood.

The CDR3 sequence: CASSLAGGSYEQYF. The CDR3 DNA sequence: TGTGCCAGCAGCTTAGCGGGAGGTTCCTACGAGCAGTACTTC. The chain is built from TRBV7-2 and TRBJ2-7, with a possible D match to TRBD2 (6 bases). V lost 0 bases, J lost 1 base, and 7 bases lay in between. Germline assignment: CDR1 SGHTA and CDR2 FQGNSA. This CDR3 has 14 amino acids.